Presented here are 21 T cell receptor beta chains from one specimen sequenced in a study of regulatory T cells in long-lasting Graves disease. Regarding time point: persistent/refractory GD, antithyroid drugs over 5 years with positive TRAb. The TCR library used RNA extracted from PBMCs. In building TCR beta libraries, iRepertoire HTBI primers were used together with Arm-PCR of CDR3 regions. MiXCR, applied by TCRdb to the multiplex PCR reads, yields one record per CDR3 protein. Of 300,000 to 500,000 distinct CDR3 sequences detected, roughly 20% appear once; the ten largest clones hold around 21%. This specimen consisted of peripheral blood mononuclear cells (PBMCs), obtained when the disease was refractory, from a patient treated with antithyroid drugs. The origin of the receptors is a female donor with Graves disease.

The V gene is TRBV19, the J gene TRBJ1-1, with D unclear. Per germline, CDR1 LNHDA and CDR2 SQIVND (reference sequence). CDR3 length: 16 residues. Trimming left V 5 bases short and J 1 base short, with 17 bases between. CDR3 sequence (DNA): TGTGCCAGTAGTGTATCCTGGATGAGGCAGAACACTGAAGCTTTCTTT. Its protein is CASSVSWMRQNTEAFF.

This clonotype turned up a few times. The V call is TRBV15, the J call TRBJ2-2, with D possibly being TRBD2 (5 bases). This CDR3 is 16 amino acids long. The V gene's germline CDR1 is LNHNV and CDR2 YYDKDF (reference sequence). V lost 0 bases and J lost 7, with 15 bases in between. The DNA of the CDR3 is TGTGCCACCAGCAGAGATCTGGGAGAGGCTAGCGGGGAGCTGTTTTTT. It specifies CATSRDLGEASGELFF.

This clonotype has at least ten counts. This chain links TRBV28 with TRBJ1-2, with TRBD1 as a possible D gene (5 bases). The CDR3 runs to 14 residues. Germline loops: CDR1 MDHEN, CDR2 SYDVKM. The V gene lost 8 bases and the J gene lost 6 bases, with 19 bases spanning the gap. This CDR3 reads CASLIFGTSNGYTF. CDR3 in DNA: TGTGCCAGCCTCATCTTCGGGACCTCCAATGGCTACACCTTC.

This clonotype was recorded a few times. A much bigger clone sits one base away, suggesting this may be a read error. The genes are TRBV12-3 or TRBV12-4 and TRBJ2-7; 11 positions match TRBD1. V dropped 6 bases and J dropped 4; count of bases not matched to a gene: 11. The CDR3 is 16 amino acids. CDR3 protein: CASSWAGTGGGYEQYF. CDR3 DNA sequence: TGTGCCAGCAGCTGGGCCGGGACAGGGGGGGGGTACGAGCAGTACTTC.

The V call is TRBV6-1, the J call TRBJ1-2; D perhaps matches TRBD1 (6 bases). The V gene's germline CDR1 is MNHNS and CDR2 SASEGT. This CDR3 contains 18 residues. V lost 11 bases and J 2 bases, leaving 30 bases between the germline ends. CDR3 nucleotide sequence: TGTGCCTCCCGGGGGGCGGGGATGATTGTGAGATCGAACTATGGCTACACCTTC. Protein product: CASRGAGMIVRSNYGYTF.

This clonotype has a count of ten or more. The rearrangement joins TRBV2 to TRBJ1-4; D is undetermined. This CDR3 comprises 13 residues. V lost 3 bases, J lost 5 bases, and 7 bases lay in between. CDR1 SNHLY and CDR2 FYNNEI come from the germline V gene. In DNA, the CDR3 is TGTGCCAGCAGTGAGGCCGGCAATGAAAAACTGTTTTTT. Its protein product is CASSEAGNEKLFF.

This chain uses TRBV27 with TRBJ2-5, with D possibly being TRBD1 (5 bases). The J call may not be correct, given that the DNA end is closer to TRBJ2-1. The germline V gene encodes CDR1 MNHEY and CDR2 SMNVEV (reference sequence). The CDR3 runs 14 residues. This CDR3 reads CASSWGRNDNEQFF. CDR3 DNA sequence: TGTGCCAGCAGTTGGGGCCGTAATGACAATGAGCAGTTCTTC.

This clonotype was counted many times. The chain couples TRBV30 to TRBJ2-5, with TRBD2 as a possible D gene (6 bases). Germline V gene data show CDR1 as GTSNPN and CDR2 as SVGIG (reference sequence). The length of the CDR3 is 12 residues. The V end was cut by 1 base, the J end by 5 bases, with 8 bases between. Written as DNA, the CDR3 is TGTGCCTGGAGTGAGACTAGTGAGACCCAGTACTTC. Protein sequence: CAWSETSETQYF.

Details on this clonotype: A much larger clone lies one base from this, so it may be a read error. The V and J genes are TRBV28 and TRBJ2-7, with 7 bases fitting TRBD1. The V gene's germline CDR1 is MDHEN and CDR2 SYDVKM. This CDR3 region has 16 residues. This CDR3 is CASSRRTGIIFYEQCF. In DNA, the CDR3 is TGTGCCAGCAGTCGGAGGACAGGTATAATTTTCTACGAGCAGTGCTTC.

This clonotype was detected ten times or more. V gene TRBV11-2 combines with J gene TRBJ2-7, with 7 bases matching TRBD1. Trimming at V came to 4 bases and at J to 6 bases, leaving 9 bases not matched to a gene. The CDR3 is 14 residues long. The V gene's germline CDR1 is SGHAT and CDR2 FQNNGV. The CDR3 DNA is TGTGCCAGCAGCTCCGGCAGACAGGGCCGCGAGCAGTACTTC. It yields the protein CASSSGRQGREQYF.

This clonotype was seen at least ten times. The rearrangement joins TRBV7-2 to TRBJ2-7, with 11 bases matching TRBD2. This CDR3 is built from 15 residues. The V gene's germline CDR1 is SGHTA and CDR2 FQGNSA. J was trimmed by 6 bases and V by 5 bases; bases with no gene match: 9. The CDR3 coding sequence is TGTGCCAGCAGCCCCACTAGCGGGAGAAAGAGCGAGCAGTACTTC. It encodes CASSPTSGRKSEQYF.

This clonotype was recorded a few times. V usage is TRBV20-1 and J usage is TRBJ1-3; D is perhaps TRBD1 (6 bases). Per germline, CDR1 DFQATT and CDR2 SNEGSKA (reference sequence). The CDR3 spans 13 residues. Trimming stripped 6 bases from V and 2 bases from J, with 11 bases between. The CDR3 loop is CSARQVAGNTIYF. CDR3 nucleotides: TGCAGTGCCAGACAGGTCGCTGGAAACACCATATATTTT.

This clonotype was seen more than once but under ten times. DNA of the CDR3: TGCAGCGTTGCCCGGCGAAGGTATGGCTACACCTTC. Residues: CSVARRRYGYTF. This chain joins TRBV29-1 and TRBJ1-2; D gene ambiguous. The germline gives CDR1 SQVTM, CDR2 ANQGSEA. This CDR3 is 12 amino acids long. Trimming cost V 4 bases and J 5 bases, with 11 bases left between them.

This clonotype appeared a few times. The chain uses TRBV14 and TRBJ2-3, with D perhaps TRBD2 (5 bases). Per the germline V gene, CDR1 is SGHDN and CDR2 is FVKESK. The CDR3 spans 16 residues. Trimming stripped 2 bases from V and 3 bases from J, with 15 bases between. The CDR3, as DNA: TGTGCCAGCAGCCAAAGGTTACGGAGCGGTACAGATACGCAGTATTTT. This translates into CASSQRLRSGTDTQYF.

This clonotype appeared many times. CDR3 sequence (DNA): TGTGCCAGCAGCCCAGGGAGGACAGCAACGGGCTACACCTTC. As protein: CASSPGRTATGYTF. The rearrangement links TRBV7-2 to TRBJ1-2; tentative D call: TRBD1 (6 bases). The CDR3 sequence is 14 residues long. Germline-derived CDR1 and CDR2 are SGHTA and FQGNSA. Trimming removed 5 bases at V and 8 bases at J, with 18 bases between.

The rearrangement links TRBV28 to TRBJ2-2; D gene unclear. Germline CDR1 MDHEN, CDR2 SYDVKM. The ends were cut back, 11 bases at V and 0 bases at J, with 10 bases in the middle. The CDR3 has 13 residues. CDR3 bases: TGTGCCGCGTCCTTACCGAACACCGGGGAGCTGTTTTTT. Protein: CAASLPNTGELFF.

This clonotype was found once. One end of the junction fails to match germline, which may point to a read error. CDR3 DNA: TGTGCCAGCAGCTTGTTAGTAGAGCAGTGCTTC. This sequence encodes CASSLLVEQCF. The rearrangement uses TRBV5-5 and TRBJ2-7; D not certain. Germline V CDR1 and CDR2: SGHKS, YYEKEE (reference sequence). The CDR3 covers 11 residues.

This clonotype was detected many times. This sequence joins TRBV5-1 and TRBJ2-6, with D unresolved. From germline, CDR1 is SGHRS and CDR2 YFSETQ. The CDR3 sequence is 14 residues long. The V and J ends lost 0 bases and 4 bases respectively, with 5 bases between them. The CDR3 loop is CASSLDWGANVLTF. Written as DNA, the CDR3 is TGCGCCAGCAGCTTGGATTGGGGGGCCAACGTCCTGACTTTC.

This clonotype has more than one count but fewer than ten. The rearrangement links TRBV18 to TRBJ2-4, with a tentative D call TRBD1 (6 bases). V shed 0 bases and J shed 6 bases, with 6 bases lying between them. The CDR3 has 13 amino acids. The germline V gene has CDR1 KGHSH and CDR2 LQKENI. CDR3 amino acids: CASSPPDRNIQYF. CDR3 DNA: TGTGCCAGCTCACCACCGGACAGAAACATTCAGTACTTC.

CDR3 DNA: TGTGCCAGCAGCCAAGTGGAGAGCTCCTACGAGCAGTACTTC. Its translation is CASSQVESSYEQYF. The chain joins TRBV3-1 to TRBJ2-7, with D unclear. CDR1 and CDR2 (germline): LGHDT, YNNKEL (reference sequence). The CDR3 sequence is 14 residues long. Trimming shortened V by 1 base and J by 0 bases, and 7 bases separated the two germline ends.

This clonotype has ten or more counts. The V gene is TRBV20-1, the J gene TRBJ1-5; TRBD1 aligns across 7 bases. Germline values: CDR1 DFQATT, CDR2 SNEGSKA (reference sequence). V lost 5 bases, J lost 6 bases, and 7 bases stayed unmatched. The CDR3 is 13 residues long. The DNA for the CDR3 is TGCAGTGCTGCAAGGGGGCTCAGTCAGCCCCAGCATTTT. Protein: CSAARGLSQPQHF.